These 4 T cell receptor beta chains originate from one sample sequenced in a study of CD8 T cells in ankylosing spondylitis. Overall study findings and caveats: Characteristic of ankylosing spondylitis blood, it appeared, was a TCR beta motif comprising 7 to 9 highly homologous variants.

MiXCR, applied by TCRdb to the 5' RACE reads, yields one record per CDR3 protein. The data contain around 490,000 distinct CDR3 sequences, roughly 5% of them singletons. Antigen specificity for these receptors is unknown. Sequencing input: blood, either unsorted or a sorted T cell fraction (not recorded which). The receptors stem from a male donor with ankylosing spondylitis.

The table lists this clonotype with many counts. The chain links TRBV10-3 to TRBJ2-1; possibly TRBD1 for D (5 bases). Germline loops: CDR1 ENHRY, CDR2 SYGVKD. V was cut by 0 bases and J by 9 bases, with 6 bases left in between. CDR3 length: 12 residues. CDR3 region: CAISESQGEQFF. The CDR3 nucleotides read TGTGCCATCAGTGAGTCGCAGGGTGAGCAGTTCTTC.

This clonotype has a count of ten or more. V is TRBV7-9 and J is TRBJ2-2; D not certain. Germline V lookup: CDR1 SEHNR, CDR2 FQNEAQ (reference sequence). V lost 5 bases and J lost 4, with 8 bases in between. This CDR3 comprises 13 residues. DNA of the CDR3: TGTGCCAGCAGCACGACATCCACCGGGGAGCTGTTTTTT. It codes for CASSTTSTGELFF. Based on the CDR3 plus reference TRBV7-9 and TRBJ2-2, the full variable domain is DTGVSQNPRHKITKRGQNVTFRCDPISEHNRLYWYRQTLGQGPEFLTYFQNEAQLEKSRLLSDRFSAERPKGSFSTLEIQRTEQGDSAMYLCASSTTSTGELFFGEGSRLTVL.

This clonotype has ten or more counts. The genes are TRBV4-1 and TRBJ2-7; 12 bases are a match to TRBD2. The CDR3 is 16 amino acids. Trimming removed 4 bases from V and 4 bases from J; junction bases left unmatched: 8. The germline V gene has CDR1 MGHRA and CDR2 YSYEKL. The CDR3 coding sequence is TGCGCCAGCAGCCTCCAAACTAGCGGGAGGTCGTACGAGCAGTACTTC. Protein product: CASSLQTSGRSYEQYF.

This clonotype was recorded many times. The rearrangement joins TRBV12-3 or TRBV12-4 to TRBJ1-2, with TRBD1 matching over 9 bases. The V and J ends lost 3 bases and 7 bases, in that order; junction bases with no gene match: 3. The CDR3 length is 13 residues. CDR3 DNA: TGTGCCAGCAGTTTTGGGACAGGGTTTGGCTACACCTTC. Translating gives CASSFGTGFGYTF.